Below, 30 T cell receptor beta chains from the same sample are listed, as sequenced in a study of blood T cell repertoires in COVID-19. The protocol was immunoSEQ multiplex PCR, while the TCRdb copy is restricted to in-frame clones and leaves out a portion. The sample has around 40,000 clones, roughly nine tenths seen once. Sequenced: peripheral blood. These receptor sequences come from a man aged 60-69 years with COVID-19, enrolled during active disease.

The rearrangement uses TRBV15 and TRBJ1-4; D may be TRBD1 (5 bases). This CDR3 region has 14 residues. The germline V gene encodes CDR1 LNHNV and CDR2 YYDKDF (reference sequence). V dropped 0 bases and J dropped 7 bases, with 9 bases sitting between them. CDR3 in amino acids: CATSRDLGVEKLFF. DNA for the CDR3: TGTGCCACCAGCAGAGATCTAGGGGTTGAAAAACTGTTTTTT.

The chain recombines TRBV28 with TRBJ2-7; D gene ambiguous. Germline CDR1 reads MDHEN; CDR2 reads SYDVKM. The CDR3 covers 14 residues. The V gene lost 5 bases and the J gene lost 0 bases, with 11 bases spanning the gap. CDR3 in amino acids: CASSPQTSSYEQYF. The CDR3 coding sequence is TGTGCCAGCAGTCCCCAAACAAGCTCCTACGAGCAGTACTTC.

This rearrangement joins TRBV24-1 to TRBJ1-3, with a tentative D call TRBD1 (6 bases). Trimming pared 7 bases from V and 4 bases from J, leaving 19 bases between. CDR3 length: 16 residues. CDR1 and CDR2 (germline): KGHDR, SFDVKD. The CDR3 coding sequence is TGTGCCACCAGCAGAGTTTGGACAGCGGACGGAAACACCATATATTTT. Protein product: CATSRVWTADGNTIYF.

The rearrangement links TRBV11-3 to TRBJ2-1, with TRBD2 identical over 9 bases. The trim removed 5 bases at V and 8 bases at J, leaving 7 bases unmatched. Germline CDR1 is SGHNT and CDR2 is YENEEA. This CDR3 has 14 amino acids. This chain's CDR3 is CASSLSGSGDEQFF. Written as DNA, the CDR3 is TGTGCCAGCAGCCTTAGCGGGAGCGGCGATGAGCAGTTCTTC.

The chain recombines TRBV28 with TRBJ2-7; a possible D gene is TRBD2 (5 bases). The CDR3 has 12 amino acids. Germline-derived CDR1 and CDR2 are MDHEN and SYDVKM. The ends were cut back, 7 bases at V and 1 base at J, with 8 bases in the middle. CDR3 nucleotides: TGTGCCAGCACAGGACTTTCCTACGAGCAGTACTTC. It yields the protein CASTGLSYEQYF. Based on the CDR3 plus reference TRBV28 and TRBJ2-7, the full variable domain is DVKVTQSSRYLVKRTGEKVFLECVQDMDHENMFWYRQDPGLGLRLIYFSYDVKMKEKGDIPEGYSVSREKKERFSLILESASTNQTSMYLCASTGLSYEQYFGPGTRLTVT.

The rearrangement uses TRBV15 and TRBJ1-1, with 8 bases fitting TRBD1. Germline values: CDR1 LNHNV, CDR2 YYDKDF (reference sequence). This CDR3 has 15 residues. The J segment lost 6 bases and the V segment lost 0 bases, leaving 6 bases of the junction unmatched. The CDR3 DNA sequence: TGTGCCACCAGCAGAGATCAGGGGGCGGTGGCTGAAGCTTTCTTT. Translating it yields CATSRDQGAVAEAFF. The variable domain in full, completed from reference TRBV15 and TRBJ1-1, reads DAMVIQNPRYQVTQFGKPVTLSCSQTLNHNVMYWYQQKSSQAPKLLFHYYDKDFNNEADTPDNFQSRRPNTSFCFLDIRSPGLGDTAMYLCATSRDQGAVAEAFFGQGTRLTVV.

This chain connects TRBV10-3 to TRBJ2-7; possibly TRBD1 for D (6 bases). Germline CDR1 is ENHRY and CDR2 is SYGVKD. CDR3 length equals 13 residues. The ends were cut back, 4 bases at V and 6 bases at J, with 13 bases in the middle. The CDR3 sequence: CAISGQGLSEQYF. The DNA of the CDR3 is TGTGCCATCAGTGGGCAGGGGTTGAGCGAGCAGTACTTC.

The chain has TRBV12-3 or TRBV12-4 and TRBJ1-4; D is possibly TRBD1 (6 bases). Trimming took off 5 bases at V and 8 bases at J, with 12 bases between the two ends. CDR3 length equals 13 residues. The CDR3 bases are TGTGCCAGCAGTGCACGCGGGGGCGAAAAACTGTTTTTT. It translates to CASSARGGEKLFF.

The rearrangement uses TRBV10-3 and TRBJ2-3; TRBD2 matches 9 bases. This CDR3 is 17 amino acids long. The germline V gene encodes CDR1 ENHRY and CDR2 SYGVKD. With 3 bases clipped from V and 6 bases from J, the junction kept 13 bases outside the gene matches. This CDR3 reads CAISDPSREGPADTQYF. CDR3 coding DNA: TGTGCCATCAGTGACCCCTCGCGGGAGGGCCCAGCGGATACGCAGTATTTT.

The chain links TRBV29-1 to TRBJ1-3; D is unresolved. CDR1 is SQVTM and CDR2 is ANQGSEA in the germline V gene. There are 12 residues in the CDR3. V dropped 4 bases and J dropped 3 bases, with 7 bases sitting between them. The CDR3: CSVGLDGNTIYF. CDR3 bases: TGCAGCGTTGGGCTCGATGGAAACACCATATATTTT.

As to this clone: The junction departs from germline at one end; a sequencing error may be responsible. The chain uses TRBV15 and TRBJ1-3; tentatively, D is TRBD1 (5 bases). CDR1 and CDR2 from the germline V gene are LNHNV and YYDKDF (reference sequence). The CDR3 sequence is 12 residues long. Written as DNA, the CDR3 is TGTGCCACCAGCAGAGTCGCGGGGCCATTGGATTTT. Translation: CATSRVAGPLDF. Combining the CDR3 with reference TRBV15 and TRBJ1-3 gives the whole variable domain DAMVIQNPRYQVTQFGKPVTLSCSQTLNHNVMYWYQQKSSQAPKLLFHYYDKDFNNEADTPDNFQSRRPNTSFCFLDIRSPGLGDTAMYLCATSRVAGPLDFGEGSWLTVV.

The rearrangement uses TRBV29-1 and TRBJ2-7; 9 nucleotides align to TRBD2. In germline, CDR1 is SQVTM, CDR2 ANQGSEA. The CDR3 has 12 residues. The V segment lost 6 bases and the J segment 2 bases; nucleotides outside the gene matches: 2. The CDR3 here is CSVLAGTYEQYF. As DNA, the CDR3 is TGCAGCGTCCTAGCGGGAACCTACGAGCAGTACTTC.

This clone was detected only once. The chain combines TRBV14 with TRBJ1-3, with a tentative D call TRBD1 (6 bases). Deletions cut 10 bases from V and 6 bases from J, with 16 bases between. The CDR3 length is 13 residues. Germline assignment: CDR1 SGHDN and CDR2 FVKESK. CDR3 nucleotides: TGTGCCACCGGAAAAAGGGGGATAAACACCATATATTTT. Residues: CATGKRGINTIYF. Complete variable domain (other parts from reference TRBV14 and TRBJ1-3): EAGVTQFPSHSVIEKGQTVTLRCDPISGHDNLYWYRRVMGKEIKFLLHFVKESKQDESGMPNNRFLAERTGGTYSTLKVQPAELEDSGVYFCATGKRGINTIYFGEGSWLTVV.

The chain links TRBV9 to TRBJ2-3, with 11 nucleotides matching TRBD1. V was pared by 0 bases and J by 0 bases, with 9 bases of the junction left unmatched. CDR3 length equals 19 residues. Looked up from germline, CDR1 is SGDLS and CDR2 is YYNGEE. CDR3 bases: TGTGCCAGCAGCGTAGCTCACTTCGGGACAGGGGGTAGCACAGATACGCAGTATTTT. Translating it yields CASSVAHFGTGGSTDTQYF.

The rearrangement uses TRBV10-1 and TRBJ2-1, with 8 bases identical to TRBD1. The CDR3 covers 16 residues. CDR1 is WNHNN and CDR2 is SYGVQD in the germline V gene (reference sequence). After removal of 0 bases from V and 2 bases from J, the junction contained 3 bases not matched to a gene. The CDR3 loop is CASSESLQGAYNEQFF. DNA of the CDR3: TGCGCCAGCAGTGAGTCTTTACAGGGGGCCTACAATGAGCAGTTCTTC.

This clone was seen a few times. V and J are TRBV5-4 and TRBJ2-7; possible D gene TRBD1, 6 bases. Germline values: CDR1 SGHNT, CDR2 YYREEE (reference sequence). The CDR3 has 12 amino acids. The V end was cut by 4 bases, the J end by 3 bases, with 8 bases between. The CDR3 sequence is CASSPDSYEQYF. CDR3 in DNA: TGTGCCAGCAGCCCGGACAGCTACGAGCAGTACTTC.

The chain links TRBV5-4 to TRBJ1-5; D gene uncertain. The V end lost 8 bases, the J end lost 0 bases, and 12 bases lay between the germline ends. The length of the CDR3 is 14 residues. Germline CDR1 and CDR2: SGHNT and YYREEE (reference sequence). CDR3 sequence reads: CARPQEYSNQPQHF. CDR3 sequence (DNA): TGTGCCAGGCCTCAGGAATATAGCAATCAGCCCCAGCATTTT.

In this sample, this clone turned up once. The genes are TRBV28 and TRBJ2-3; D possibly corresponds to TRBD2 (7 bases). Germline lookup yields CDR1 MDHEN and CDR2 SYDVKM. The ends were cut back, 6 bases at V and 2 bases at J, with 15 bases in the middle. The CDR3 sequence is 15 residues long. The CDR3 here is CASSPLGGPTDTQYF. The CDR3 region has the DNA TGTGCCAGCAGCCCATTGGGGGGGCCCACAGATACGCAGTATTTT.

The count of this clone is one. This sequence joins TRBV4-1 and TRBJ1-4, with unresolved D. The CDR3 is 16 amino acids. Trimming stripped 3 bases from V and 8 bases from J, with 19 bases between. Germline CDR1 MGHRA, CDR2 YSYEKL. The CDR3 DNA reads TGCGCCAGCAGCCAGTCACTCGCGGATCGAGGAGAAAAACTGTTTTTT. Protein sequence: CASSQSLADRGEKLFF.

This clone occurred once. V is TRBV6-5 and J is TRBJ2-7; D not resolved. Germline V CDR1 and CDR2: MNHEY, SVGAGI. Trimming removed 0 bases at V and 1 base at J, with 4 bases between. This CDR3 contains 13 residues. CDR3 in amino acids: CASSYSQSYEQYF. The CDR3 DNA reads as TGTGCCAGCAGTTACTCACAGTCCTACGAGCAGTACTTC.

This chain joins TRBV11-1 and TRBJ2-3; D unresolved. This CDR3 spans 16 amino acids. Germline V CDR1 and CDR2: SGHAT, FQDESV (reference sequence). The V end lost 3 bases, the J end lost 0 bases, and 13 bases lay between the germline ends. The CDR3 sequence is CASSFVGSSSTDTQYF. The CDR3 bases are TGTGCCAGCAGCTTTGTCGGTAGCAGTAGCACAGATACGCAGTATTTT.

The chain couples TRBV6-2 or TRBV6-3 to TRBJ2-7; TRBD1 aligns across 7 bases. Germline lookup yields CDR1 MNHEY and CDR2 SVGEGT. This CDR3 spans 17 amino acids. V was clipped by 6 bases and J by 2 bases; unmatched bases: 16. CDR3 bases: TGTGCCAGCAGCCCAAATCCAGGGGGAGTAGCCCCCTACGAGCAGTACTTC. Protein product: CASSPNPGGVAPYEQYF.

This sequence joins TRBV19 and TRBJ2-1, with TRBD2 as a possible D gene (5 bases). V lost 3 bases and J lost 5, with 14 bases in between. The CDR3 runs to 15 residues. Germline V gene sequence: CDR1 LNHDA, CDR2 SQIVND (reference sequence). The CDR3 DNA reads TGTGCCAGTAGTATGGGTCGTCCCGGGGACAATGAGCAGTTCTTC. It yields the protein CASSMGRPGDNEQFF.

This clone was seen just once. The chain links TRBV2 to TRBJ2-5; D is undetermined. Trimming took off 2 bases at V and 2 bases at J, with 9 bases between the two ends. The germline CDR1 and CDR2 sequences are SNHLY and FYNNEI. The CDR3 loop spans 14 amino acids. CDR3 nucleotide sequence: TGTGCCAGCAGTGAAAACACAGTTCAAGAGACCCAGTACTTC. Translated, it gives CASSENTVQETQYF.

The V and J genes are TRBV24-1 and TRBJ2-2; 7 nucleotides line up with TRBD1. V gave up 7 bases and J gave up 10 bases; unmatched junction bases: 11. The CDR3 runs to 14 residues. The germline gives CDR1 KGHDR, CDR2 SFDVKD. The CDR3 is CATRHDREDEELFF. The CDR3 DNA is TGTGCCACCAGACACGACAGGGAAGACGAGGAGCTGTTTTTT.

The chain uses TRBV18 and TRBJ1-5; 10 bases agree with TRBD1. The CDR3 has 14 amino acids. Germline V gene sequence: CDR1 KGHSH, CDR2 LQKENI. V was clipped by 6 bases and J by 4 bases; unmatched bases: 3. The CDR3 is CASSTGQGNQPQHF. CDR3 nucleotide sequence: TGTGCCAGCTCGACGGGACAGGGGAATCAGCCCCAGCATTTT.

In this sample, this clone turned up a few times. The chain uses TRBV7-3 and TRBJ1-4; TRBD1 might be the D (6 bases). Germline V lookup: CDR1 SGHTA, CDR2 FQGTGA. V was pared by 5 bases and J by 9 bases, with 16 bases between. CDR3 length equals 14 residues. CDR3 in DNA: TGTGCCAGCAGCCCCGGGAGGGGGTGGAAAAAACTGTTTTTT. It is translated as CASSPGRGWKKLFF.

The gene calls are TRBV7-2 and TRBJ1-6, with 10 bases fitting TRBD1. Germline V gene data show CDR1 as SGHTA and CDR2 as FQGNSA. Losses at the gene ends were 1 base for V and 8 bases for J; bases not matched to a gene: 2. The CDR3 runs 15 residues. The DNA of the CDR3 is TGTGCCAGCAGCTTAGTTGGGACAGGGGATTCACCCCTCCACTTT. It translates to CASSLVGTGDSPLHF. The variable domain in full, completed from reference TRBV7-2 and TRBJ1-6, reads GAGVSQSPSNKVTEKGKDVELRCDPISGHTALYWYRQSLGQGLEFLIYFQGNSAPDKSGLPSDRFSAERTGGSVSTLTIQRTQQEDSAVYLCASSLVGTGDSPLHFGNGTRLTVT.

The table lists this clone with a count of one. This chain uses TRBV6-5 with TRBJ2-3, with 9 bases that match TRBD2. The CDR3 spans 15 residues. V trimming: 5 bases; J trimming: 2 bases; junction bases outside the gene matches: 5. Germline CDR1 and CDR2: MNHEY and SVGAGI. Written as DNA, the CDR3 is TGTGCCAGCAGTAATAGCGGGAGTCTCACAGATACGCAGTATTTT. It translates to CASSNSGSLTDTQYF.

The rearrangement joins TRBV29-1 to TRBJ1-3, with no clear D. V dropped 4 bases and J dropped 7 bases, with 11 bases sitting between them. The CDR3 consists of 12 residues. The germline V gene has CDR1 SQVTM and CDR2 ANQGSEA. CDR3: CSVVKGANTIYF. The CDR3 DNA reads TGCAGCGTTGTGAAGGGAGCGAACACCATATATTTT.